Listed below are T cell receptor beta chains from one sample, sequenced in a study of a mutant IDH1 vaccine in newly diagnosed glioma. The assay was immunoSEQ multiplex PCR, and TCRdb's table has in-frame clones only and misses some. The sample holds about 72,000 clones, 84% seen once. These receptors are not linked to any known antigen. Specimen: PBMCs, collected from a glioma patient whose treatment included an IDH1 peptide vaccine. These receptors originate from a man between 18 and 35 years old with glioma. Each CDR3 is given with its conserved first and last residue. A D gene is named only where the DNA matches it firmly. Clone sizes are given selectively: once, few, many, or a class where the clone is expanded.

>TRBJ2-7|once|TRBV5-5|.
TGTGCCAGCAGCTTGTACCAGGGGTACGAGCAGTACTTC
CASSLYQGYEQYF
>TRBJ2-1|.|TRBV7-2|.
TGTGTCAGCAGCTTAGATCTCTACAATGAGCAGTTCTTC
CVSSLDLYNEQFF
>TRBJ1-1|.|TRBV29-1|.
TGCAGCGTTGAGGAGGGGGGCAGGACTGAAGCTTTCTTT
CSVEEGGRTEAFF
>TRBJ1-1|.|TRBV18|TRBD1
TGTGCCAGCTCACCACCGACGTTTCCTGGGACAGGGAACACTGAAGCTTTCTTT
CASSPPTFPGTGNTEAFF
>TRBJ2-7|.|TRBV6-1|.
TGTGCCAGCAGTGAATATGAACCCTACGAGCAGTACTTC
CASSEYEPYEQYF
>TRBJ2-7|.|TRBV7-2|.
TGTGCCAGCAGCGACAATTACGAGCAGTACTTC
CASSDNYEQYF
>TRBJ1-5|.|TRBV5-4|TRBD1
TGTGCCAGCAGCCGGGACAGGTCCAATCAGCCCCAGCATTTT
CASSRDRSNQPQHF
>TRBJ1-1|few|TRBV7-2|.
TGTGCCAGCAGCCGCAAATACACTGAAGCTTTCTTT
CASSRKYTEAFF
>TRBJ2-5|.|TRBV18|.
TGTGCCAGCTCACTAGGCCTACAAGAGACCCAGTACTTC
CASSLGLQETQYF
>TRBJ2-1|.|TRBV4-3|.
TGCGCCAGCAGCCAAGACTGGGGGAGGTTGGACAATGAGCAGTTCTTC
CASSQDWGRLDNEQFF
>TRBJ1-2|once|TRBV19|TRBD1
TGTGCCAGTAGTATACCTGCCTACCAGGGGGCGTTTGGCTACACCTTC
CASSIPAYQGAFGYTF
>TRBJ1-6|.|TRBV13|.
TGTGCCAGCAGTACCGAACGACAAGCCAACTCACCCCTCCACTTT
CASSTERQANSPLHF
>TRBJ1-1|.|TRBV13|.
TGTGCCAGCAGCTTAATTGGGGGTTTGAACACTGAAGCTTTCTTT
CASSLIGGLNTEAFF
>TRBJ2-1|.|TRBV2|TRBD1
TGTGCCAGCAGTGATCTGTACAGGGGGTCTGAGCAGTTCTTC
CASSDLYRGSEQFF
>TRBJ1-2|few|TRBV30|TRBD1
TGTGCCTGGAGTTACCCATGGCGAGGGGGCGAATCAAACTATGGCTACACCTTC
CAWSYPWRGGESNYGYTF
>TRBJ2-3|.|TRBV13|TRBD2
TGTGCCAGCAGCTTACTGAGCGGGGGTTCCCCTAGCACAGATACGCAGTATTTT
CASSLLSGGSPSTDTQYF
>TRBJ1-1|.|TRBV5-8|.
TGTGCCAGCGCCCCAGCTCCTTGGGGTCTTGGGGTGGAAGCTTTCTTT
CASAPAPWGLGVEAFF
>TRBJ2-2|.|TRBV9|.
TGTGCCAGCAGCGTAGCTGGCGCCTACACCGGGGAGCTGTTTTTT
CASSVAGAYTGELFF
>TRBJ2-3|.|TRBV18|.
TGTGCCAGCTCCTCCTTCTGGGTAGATACGCAGTATTTT
CASSSFWVDTQYF
>TRBJ1-1|.|TRBV27|.
TGTGCCAGCAGTTTATCCTGGGGGGCTGAAGCTTTCTTT
CASSLSWGAEAFF
>TRBJ2-2|.|TRBV7-2|.
TGTGCCAGCAGCTTAGGGGGGGCGACGGTCCCCGGGGAGCTGTTTTTT
CASSLGGATVPGELFF
>TRBJ2-5|.|TRBV9|TRBD2
TGTGCCAGCAGCGTAAGAAGCGGGGGGGCGGGGGAGACCCAGTACTTC
CASSVRSGGAGETQYF
>TRBJ2-2|.|TRBV7-3|.
TGTGCCAGCAGCTTAAATCCAGGAGCCACCGGGGAGCTGTTTTTT
CASSLNPGATGELFF
>TRBJ1-5|.|TRBV4-3|.
TGCGCCAGCAGCCAATCCCTTGCGAACATGGCACAGCCCCAGCATTTT
CASSQSLANMAQPQHF
>TRBJ2-7|.|TRBV5-4|TRBD2
TGTGCCAGCAGCCCATCTAGCGGGAGTATTCTCGGGTACGAGCAGTACTTC
CASSPSSGSILGYEQYF
>TRBJ1-2|.|TRBV13|.
TGTGCCAGCAGCCTCGACAGGTCCTATGGCTACACCTTC
CASSLDRSYGYTF
>TRBJ1-3|.|TRBV7-6|.
TGTGCCAGCAGCTTGACTGACAGCCTCTCTGGAAACACCATATATTTT
CASSLTDSLSGNTIYF
>TRBJ2-7|.|TRBV15|.
TGTGCCACCAGCAGAGATGGGACCCATTTGGGATACGAGCAGTACTTC
CATSRDGTHLGYEQYF
>TRBJ2-3|.|TRBV2|TRBD2
TGTGCCAGCAGTGATACTAGCGGCACAGATACGCAGTATTTT
CASSDTSGTDTQYF
>TRBJ1-4|.|TRBV15|.
TGTGCCACCAGCAGAGATATCGCCGTGGTGAGACTTAATGAAAAACTGTTTTTT
CATSRDIAVVRLNEKLFF
>TRBJ1-2|.|TRBV25-1|.
TGTGCCAGCAGTGAATTTGACAGCGGGGCTAACTATGGCTACACCTTC
CASSEFDSGANYGYTF
>TRBJ1-2|.|TRBV13|.
TGTGCCAGCAGCTTAGGCTCCGGACAGCGACTCTATGGCTACACCTTC
CASSLGSGQRLYGYTF
>TRBJ1-6|.|TRBV6-1|.
TGTGCCAGCGACGCGGACAGAACATCACCCCTCCACTTT
CASDADRTSPLHF
>TRBJ1-1|.|TRBV7-9|TRBD1
TGTGCCAGCAGTCGGACAGGGGTAAGAACTGAAGCTTTCTTT
CASSRTGVRTEAFF
>TRBJ2-3|.|TRBV11-2|.
TGTGCCAGCAGCTTAGGTGCGAAGGGTGGAAGCACAGATACGCAGTATTTT
CASSLGAKGGSTDTQYF
>TRBJ2-4|.|TRBV27|.
TGTGCCAGCTCCGGCGCATTAGCCAAAAACATTCAGTACTTC
CASSGALAKNIQYF
>TRBJ1-6|.|TRBV23-1|TRBD1
TGCGCCAGCAGCCCCGGGGACAGCTTCTTTTATAATTCACCCCTCCACTTT
CASSPGDSFFYNSPLHF
>TRBJ1-4|.|TRBV6-5|.
TGTGCCAGCAGATCCAGTGGGATGGGGGAAAAACTGTTTTTT
CASRSSGMGEKLFF
>TRBJ1-1|.|TRBV11-2|TRBD1
TGTGCCAGCAGCTTCACAGGACAGGGAAGGACTGAAGCTTTCTTT
CASSFTGQGRTEAFF
>TRBJ1-2|.|TRBV28|.
TGTGCCATTCGTTCCGGCAGAAAATATGGCTACACCTTC
CAIRSGRKYGYTF
>TRBJ1-2|.|TRBV27|TRBD1
TGTGCCAGCAGTCACCGGGGGACAGGGCCATATGGCTACACCTTC
CASSHRGTGPYGYTF
>TRBJ1-2|once|TRBV18|.
TGTGCCAGCTCACCGGGGCAGGGTAACTATGGCTACACCTTC
CASSPGQGNYGYTF
>TRBJ2-1|.|TRBV27|.
TGTGCCAGCAGTTTAGTATGGCACAATGAGCAGTTCTTC
CASSLVWHNEQFF
>TRBJ2-7|.|TRBV10-3|.
TGTGCCATCAGTGAGGCACAGGGAGGGGCGTACGAGCAGTACTTC
CAISEAQGGAYEQYF
>TRBJ1-5|few|TRBV7-9|TRBD1
TGTGCCAGCAGCTCACAGGGGCGTCGGCAGCCCCAGCATTTT
CASSSQGRRQPQHF
>TRBJ1-2|.|TRBV6-5|.
TGTGCCACCGCATCAGGGGCCTATGGCTACACCTTC
CATASGAYGYTF
>TRBJ1-5|once|TRBV28|.
TGTGCCAGCAGAGATGCTCCACAGGGAGGGGATCAGCCCCAGCATTTT
CASRDAPQGGDQPQHF
>TRBJ2-1|once|TRBV19|TRBD2
TGTGCCAGTAGTATAAGGCGGGGGGTCTACAATGAGCAGTTCTTC
CASSIRRGVYNEQFF
>TRBJ2-7|.|TRBV2|TRBD1
TGTGCCAGCAGTTCCGCACAGGGGGGTTTTGTTGAGCAGTACTTC
CASSSAQGGFVEQYF
>TRBJ2-7|.|TRBV7-2|.
TGTGCCAGCAGCAACCCTCAACCAGGGACCTACGAGCAGTACTTC
CASSNPQPGTYEQYF
>TRBJ2-2|once|TRBV9|TRBD2
TGTGCCAGCAGCGTAGGACTAGCGGGGGCCGACACCGGGGAGCTGTTTTTT
CASSVGLAGADTGELFF
>TRBJ1-4|.|TRBV7-9|.
TGTGCCAGCAGCCCCGCGGGGGGTGAAAAACTGTTTTTT
CASSPAGGEKLFF
>TRBJ1-3|.|TRBV4-1|.
TGCGCCAGCAGCCAAGCGTGGGTCTCTGGAAACACCATATATTTT
CASSQAWVSGNTIYF
>TRBJ1-1|.|TRBV18|TRBD1
TGTGCCAGCTCAAGGGACAGGGTGAACACTGAAGCTTTCTTT
CASSRDRVNTEAFF
>TRBJ1-4|.|TRBV9|.
TGTGCCAGCAGCGTAAGGGGAGCAACTAATGAAAAACTGTTTTTT
CASSVRGATNEKLFF
>TRBJ1-2|.|TRBV19|TRBD1
TGTGCCACCCGGACAGGCGGGAACTATGGCTACACCTTC
CATRTGGNYGYTF
>TRBJ1-1|.|TRBV27|.
TGTGCCAGCAGTCGGACCTCGACGGGATCTGCGGTGGCTTTCTTT
CASSRTSTGSAVAFF
>TRBJ2-5|.|TRBV28|.
TGTGCCAGCAGTTCACCAGGTCCCGAGACCCAGTACTTC
CASSSPGPETQYF
>TRBJ1-4|.|TRBV7-8|.
TGTGCCAGCAGCCCTAGGGACGGTAATGAAAAACTGTTTTTT
CASSPRDGNEKLFF